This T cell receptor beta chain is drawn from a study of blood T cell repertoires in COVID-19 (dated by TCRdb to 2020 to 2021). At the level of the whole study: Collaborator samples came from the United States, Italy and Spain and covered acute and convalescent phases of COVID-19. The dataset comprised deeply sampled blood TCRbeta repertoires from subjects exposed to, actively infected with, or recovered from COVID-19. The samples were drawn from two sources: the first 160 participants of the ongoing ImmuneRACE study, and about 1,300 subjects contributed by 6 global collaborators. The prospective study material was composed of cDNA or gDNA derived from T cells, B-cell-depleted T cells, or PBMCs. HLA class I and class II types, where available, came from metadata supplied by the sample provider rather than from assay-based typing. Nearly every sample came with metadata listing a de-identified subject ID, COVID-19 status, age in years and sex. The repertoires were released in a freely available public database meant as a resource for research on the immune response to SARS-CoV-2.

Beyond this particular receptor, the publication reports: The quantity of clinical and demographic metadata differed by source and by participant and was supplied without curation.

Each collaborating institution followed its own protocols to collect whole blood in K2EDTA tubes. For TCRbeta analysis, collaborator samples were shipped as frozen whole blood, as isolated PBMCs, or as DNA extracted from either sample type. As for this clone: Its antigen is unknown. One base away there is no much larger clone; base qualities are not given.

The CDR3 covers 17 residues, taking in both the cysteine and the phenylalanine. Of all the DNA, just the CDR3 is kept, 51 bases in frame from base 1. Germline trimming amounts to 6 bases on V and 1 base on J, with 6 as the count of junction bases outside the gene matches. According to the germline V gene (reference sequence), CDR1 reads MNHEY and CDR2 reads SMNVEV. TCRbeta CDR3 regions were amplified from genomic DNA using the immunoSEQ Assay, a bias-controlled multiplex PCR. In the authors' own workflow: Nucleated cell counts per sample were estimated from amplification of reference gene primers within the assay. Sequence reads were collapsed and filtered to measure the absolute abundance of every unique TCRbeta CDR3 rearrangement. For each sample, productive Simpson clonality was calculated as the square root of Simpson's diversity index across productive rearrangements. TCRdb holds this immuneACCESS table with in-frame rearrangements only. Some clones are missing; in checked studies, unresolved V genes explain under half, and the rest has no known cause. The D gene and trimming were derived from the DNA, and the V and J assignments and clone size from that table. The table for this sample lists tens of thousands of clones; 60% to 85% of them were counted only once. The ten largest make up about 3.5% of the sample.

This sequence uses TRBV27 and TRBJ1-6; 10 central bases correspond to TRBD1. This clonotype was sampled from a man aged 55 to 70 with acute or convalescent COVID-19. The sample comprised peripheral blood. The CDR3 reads CASRDRQGASYNSPLHF. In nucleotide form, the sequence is TGTGCCAGCAGGGACAGACAGGGGGCTTCCTATAATTCACCCCTCCACTTT.